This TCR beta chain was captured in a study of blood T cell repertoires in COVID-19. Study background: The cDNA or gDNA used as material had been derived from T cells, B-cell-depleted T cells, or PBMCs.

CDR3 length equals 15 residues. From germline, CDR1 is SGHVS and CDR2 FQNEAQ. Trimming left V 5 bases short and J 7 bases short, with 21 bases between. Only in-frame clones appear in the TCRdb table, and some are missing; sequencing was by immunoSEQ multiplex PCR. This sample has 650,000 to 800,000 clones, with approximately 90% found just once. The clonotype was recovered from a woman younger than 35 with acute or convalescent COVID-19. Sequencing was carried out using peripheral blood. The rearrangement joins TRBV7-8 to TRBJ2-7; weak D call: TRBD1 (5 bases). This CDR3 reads CASSPLEGVVGEQYF. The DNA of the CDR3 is TGTGCCAGCAGCCCCCTCGAAGGGGTGGTTGGAGAGCAGTACTTC.